This is a list of T cell receptor beta chains from one sample in a study of radiation and T cells in renal cell carcinoma. The assay was immunoSEQ multiplex PCR, and TCRdb's table has in-frame clones only and misses some. The profile covers 150,000 or so clones, with about 88% appearing a single time and about 4.3% taken by the ten largest. The starting material was blood, obtained from a patient whose treatment included radiotherapy and nephrectomy. Every receptor here comes from a woman between 65 and 79 years old with renal cell carcinoma. The CDR3 runs from the conserved cysteine through the conserved F or W. The D gene is left open where the match is weak. Expanded clones get a size class; other rows say once, few or many, or leave the size out.

NA,once,TRBJ2-5,TRBV5-1,CASSTIPQETQYF,TGCGCCAGCAGCACAATACCCCAAGAGACCCAGTACTTC
TRBD1,NA,TRBJ1-5,TRBV7-9,CASESTGTSNQPQHF,TGTGCCAGCGAATCGACAGGGACTTCCAATCAGCCCCAGCATTTT
NA,NA,TRBJ1-2,TRBV15,CATSRQSGSYGYTF,TGTGCCACCAGCCGACAATCCGGGAGCTATGGCTACACCTTC
NA,NA,TRBJ2-7,TRBV7-2,CASSLAPGLQSSYEQYF,TGTGCCAGCAGCTTAGCGCCGGGCCTGCAGAGCTCCTACGAGCAGTACTTC
NA,NA,TRBJ2-1,TRBV7-9,CASSLGGGQVNEQFF,TGTGCCAGCAGCTTAGGAGGGGGACAAGTCAATGAGCAGTTCTTC
NA,once,TRBJ1-2,TRBV7-2,CASSLRSGANTF,TGTGCCAGCAGCTTAAGGTCAGGGGCTAACACCTTC
TRBD1,NA,TRBJ1-6,TRBV5-1,CASSLEGAYSPLHF,TGCGCCAGCAGCTTGGAGGGGGCTTATTCACCCCTCCACTTT
TRBD2,NA,TRBJ2-5,TRBV11-3,CASSLGTSGQETQYF,TGTGCCAGCAGCTTAGGGACTAGCGGACAAGAGACCCAGTACTTC
NA,NA,TRBJ1-2,TRBV30,CAWGQRGFSYGYTF,TGTGCCTGGGGCCAGAGAGGTTTCTCTTATGGCTACACCTTC
TRBD1,NA,TRBJ1-5,TRBV6-1,CASSVQQGFGNQPQHF,TGTGCCAGCAGTGTGCAACAGGGGTTTGGGAATCAGCCCCAGCATTTT
NA,NA,TRBJ1-6,TRBV5-1,CASSLAGVGSPLHF,TGCGCCAGCAGCTTGGCAGGGGTGGGTTCACCCCTCCACTTT
NA,NA,TRBJ2-1,TRBV15,CATSYRDNEQFF,TGTGCCACCAGTTACAGGGACAATGAGCAGTTCTTC
NA,NA,TRBJ2-3,TRBV9,CASSAGLLSSTDTQYF,TGTGCCAGCAGCGCGGGGTTGCTGTCTAGCACAGATACGCAGTATTTT
TRBD2,NA,TRBJ2-1,TRBV9,CASSVSGGNYNEQFF,TGTGCCAGCAGCGTTAGCGGGGGGAACTACAATGAGCAGTTCTTC
NA,NA,TRBJ1-3,TRBV11-3,CASSSDSRIGNTIYF,TGTGCCAGCAGCTCGGACAGCCGAATTGGAAACACCATATATTTT
TRBD1,NA,TRBJ2-7,TRBV28,CAIHDRGSTNEQYF,TGTGCCATTCACGACAGGGGAAGTACTAACGAGCAGTACTTC
NA,NA,TRBJ2-1,TRBV7-9,CASSLPKTDYSYNEQFF,TGTGCCAGCAGCTTACCTAAGACAGATTATTCCTACAATGAGCAGTTCTTC
NA,NA,TRBJ1-1,TRBV28,CASSSSTPRDTEAFF,TGTGCCAGCAGTTCCTCGACACCCAGGGACACTGAAGCTTTCTTT
NA,NA,TRBJ2-7,TRBV19,CASSKTGTYEQYF,TGTGCCAGTAGTAAGACAGGAACCTACGAGCAGTACTTC
NA,once,TRBJ1-5,TRBV7-9,CASSVGGLKQPQHF,TGTGCCAGCAGCGTCGGCGGCCTGAAGCAGCCCCAGCATTTT
TRBD1,few,TRBJ1-2,TRBV6-6,CASSLRDRRGYTF,TGTGCCAGCAGTTTGAGGGACAGACGTGGCTACACCTTC
NA,NA,TRBJ1-1,TRBV2,CASRPLNLEAFF,TGTGCCAGCAGACCCCTAAACCTTGAAGCTTTCTTT
TRBD1,NA,TRBJ1-2,TRBV10-3,CAISEMDRGSRGYTF,TGTGCCATCAGTGAGATGGACAGGGGTTCGCGGGGCTACACCTTC
NA,once,TRBJ1-1,TRBV5-1,CASSLAAMNTEAFF,TGCGCCAGCAGCTTGGCAGCCATGAACACTGAAGCTTTCTTT
NA,NA,TRBJ1-2,TRBV30,CAWTAGGAITNYGYTF,TGTGCCTGGACCGCCGGTGGGGCTATCACTAACTATGGCTACACCTTC
TRBD1,NA,TRBJ1-6,TRBV27,CASSSFGTAGSRSPLHF,TGTGCCAGCAGTTCATTCGGGACAGCCGGGAGCCGTTCACCCCTCCACTTT
TRBD1,few,TRBJ2-1,TRBV29-1,CSVLGTGSTNEQFF,TGCAGCGTACTCGGGACAGGGAGTACCAATGAGCAGTTCTTC
TRBD1,NA,TRBJ1-5,TRBV5-1,CASSSGQGYNQPQHF,TGCGCCAGCAGCTCCGGACAGGGTTACAATCAGCCCCAGCATTTT
TRBD1,NA,TRBJ2-1,TRBV15,CATSGETGGARNEQFF,TGTGCCACCAGCGGGGAGACAGGGGGCGCGAGGAATGAGCAGTTCTTC
NA,NA,TRBJ2-5,TRBV15,CATEGEETQYF,TGTGCCACCGAAGGTGAAGAGACCCAGTACTTC
NA,NA,TRBJ1-1,TRBV30,CAWRSGATEAFF,TGTGCCTGGAGGAGTGGGGCGACTGAAGCTTTCTTT